Listed below are T cell receptor beta chains from one sample, sequenced in a study of CD8 T cells in ankylosing spondylitis. One entry per CDR3 protein results from TCRdb running MiXCR on the 5' RACE reads. The sample records about 700,000 distinct CDR3 sequences, around 17% being singletons. The sequenced material came from blood, either unsorted or a sorted T cell fraction (not recorded which). The origin of the receptors is a male donor with ankylosing spondylitis. CDR3s include the opening cysteine and the closing phenylalanine or tryptophan. A D gene is named only where the DNA matches it firmly. Size is omitted from some rows. Given values are once, few, many or a class for expanded clones.

V gene	J gene	D gene	clone size	CDR3 protein	CDR3 DNA
TRBV25-1	TRBJ2-7	TRBD1	few	CAGPPTGVSSYEQYF	TGTGCCGGTCCCCCCACAGGGGTGAGCTCCTACGAGCAGTACTTC
TRBV2	TRBJ2-5	TRBD2	NA	CASRGRGGQETQYF	TGTGCCAGCAGGGGGCGGGGGGGCCAAGAGACCCAGTACTTC
TRBV12-3/TRBV12-4	TRBJ2-1	NA	few	CASSFRGREGGDEQFF	TGTGCCAGCAGTTTTCGTGGGCGGGAAGGGGGGGATGAGCAGTTCTTC
TRBV20-1	TRBJ2-7	TRBD2	few	CSARGLAGGNHEQYF	TGCAGTGCTAGGGGACTAGCGGGAGGTAACCACGAGCAGTACTTC
TRBV7-2	TRBJ2-5	TRBD2	NA	CASSNPLAGVWETQYF	TGTGCCAGCAGCAACCCGCTAGCGGGAGTTTGGGAGACCCAGTACTTC
TRBV14	TRBJ1-1	TRBD1	NA	CASSQPDRAHTEAFF	TGTGCCAGCAGCCAGCCAGACAGGGCACACACTGAAGCTTTCTTT
TRBV7-3	TRBJ1-1	TRBD1	NA	CASSLRHRGENTEAFF	TGTGCCAGCAGCTTAAGGCACAGGGGAGAGAACACTGAAGCTTTCTTT
TRBV20-1	TRBJ1-3	NA	few	CSARDSSYSGNTIYF	TGCAGTGCTAGAGATTCGAGTTACTCTGGAAACACCATATATTTT
TRBV3-1	TRBJ1-2	TRBD1	NA	CASSYRQGSGYTF	TGTGCCAGCAGTTACCGACAGGGTTCTGGCTACACCTTC
TRBV4-2	TRBJ1-5	TRBD1	NA	CASKPGQGGDQPQHF	TGTGCCAGCAAGCCGGGACAGGGGGGAGATCAGCCCCAGCATTTT
TRBV5-1	TRBJ2-3	TRBD2	few	CASSTWTSVGTDTQYF	TGCGCCAGCAGCACCTGGACTAGCGTTGGCACAGATACGCAGTATTTT
TRBV12-3/TRBV12-4	TRBJ1-1	NA	NA	CASSLEVGVVRLNTEAFF	TGTGCCAGCAGTTTAGAGGTCGGGGTGGTTCGTTTGAACACTGAAGCTTTCTTT
TRBV6-5	TRBJ1-1	NA	NA	CASSYTNMNTEAFF	TGTGCCAGCAGTTACACCAACATGAACACTGAAGCTTTCTTT
TRBV12-3/TRBV12-4	TRBJ2-7	TRBD1	few	CASSYPRDRAYSYEQYF	TGTGCCAGCAGTTACCCCCGGGACAGGGCTTACTCCTACGAGCAGTACTTC
TRBV12-3/TRBV12-4	TRBJ2-2	TRBD2	few	CASSWSLAVIRGTGELFF	TGTGCCAGCAGTTGGTCCCTAGCGGTTATCCGAGGCACCGGGGAGCTGTTTTTT
TRBV27	TRBJ2-7	NA	NA	CASTPLGTTYEQYF	TGTGCCAGCACACCGCTAGGGACAACCTACGAGCAGTACTTC
TRBV7-8	TRBJ1-1	NA	NA	CASSLEGVLWDTEAFF	TGTGCCAGCAGCTTAGAAGGGGTATTATGGGACACTGAAGCTTTCTTT
TRBV11-2	TRBJ2-2	NA	few	CASSRLVPGELFF	TGTGCCAGCAGCCGACTAGTACCCGGGGAGCTGTTTTTT
TRBV7-2	TRBJ1-1	NA	NA	CASSLAARTVVGNTEAFF	TGTGCCAGCAGCTTAGCCGCCAGGACGGTCGTGGGGAACACTGAAGCTTTCTTT
TRBV2	TRBJ1-5	TRBD1	NA	CASRSQGVNQPQHF	TGTGCCAGCAGATCCCAGGGGGTGAATCAGCCCCAGCATTTT
TRBV3-1	TRBJ2-1	NA	few	CASSQERVAEQFF	TGTGCCAGCAGCCAAGAGAGGGTTGCTGAGCAGTTCTTC
TRBV12-3/TRBV12-4	TRBJ2-7	TRBD1	NA	CASSLGQLYEQYF	TGCGCCAGCAGCTTGGGACAGCTCTACGAGCAGTACTTC
TRBV6-1	TRBJ2-1	NA	NA	CASSLATASYNEQFF	TGTGCCAGCAGCCTCGCGACTGCCTCCTACAATGAGCAGTTCTTC
TRBV5-4	TRBJ1-2	TRBD1	NA	CASSWGQVDHYGYTF	TGTGCCAGCAGCTGGGGACAGGTCGACCACTATGGCTACACCTTC
TRBV20-1	TRBJ1-6	NA	NA	CSARGGTDLFVDNSPLHF	TGCAGTGCTAGAGGGGGGACGGATTTGTTTGTAGATAATTCACCCCTCCACTTT
TRBV12-3/TRBV12-4	TRBJ2-1	TRBD1	NA	CASSSQGMGEQFF	TGTGCCAGCAGTTCACAGGGGATGGGTGAGCAGTTCTTC
TRBV25-1	TRBJ1-2	NA	NA	CASSEKGNYGYTF	TGTGCCAGCAGTGAAAAAGGAAACTATGGCTACACCTTC
TRBV5-1	TRBJ2-1	NA	NA	CASSLYRVGDEQFF	TGCGCCAGCAGCTTGTACAGGGTTGGCGATGAGCAGTTCTTC
TRBV4-1	TRBJ2-1	NA	few	CASSQAEGVIEQFF	TGCGCCAGCAGCCAAGCAGAGGGGGTCATTGAGCAGTTCTTC
TRBV5-1	TRBJ1-1	NA	NA	CARPGGTEAFF	TGCGCCAGACCGGGGGGCACTGAAGCTTTCTTT
TRBV3-1	TRBJ1-2	NA	NA	CASSQGTPDYGYTF	TGTGCCAGCAGCCAAGGCACCCCGGACTATGGCTACACCTTC
TRBV28	TRBJ1-1	TRBD1	few	CASSTKGGQNTEAFF	TGTGCCAGCAGCACGAAAGGGGGCCAGAACACTGAAGCTTTCTTT
TRBV12-3/TRBV12-4	TRBJ1-2	NA	NA	CASSYVGGDPGYTF	TGTGCCAGCAGCTACGTTGGGGGGGACCCGGGCTACACCTTC
TRBV20-1	TRBJ2-5	TRBD2	NA	CSASPAGQETQYF	TGCAGTGCTAGTCCAGCGGGACAAGAGACCCAGTACTTC
TRBV4-3	TRBJ1-5	TRBD1	NA	CASSQDWDRYSNQPQHF	TGCGCCAGCAGCCAAGATTGGGACAGGTATAGCAATCAGCCCCAGCATTTT
TRBV12-3/TRBV12-4	TRBJ1-3	NA	NA	CASSFVEDTIYF	TGTGCCAGCAGTTTTGTCGAGGACACCATATATTTT
TRBV27	TRBJ2-1	NA	NA	CASSYGGGNEQFF	TGTGCCAGCAGTTATGGTGGAGGGAATGAGCAGTTCTTC
TRBV30	TRBJ1-5	NA	few	CAWRGSNDQPQHF	TGTGCCTGGAGGGGCAGTAACGATCAGCCCCAGCATTTT
TRBV5-1	TRBJ2-1	NA	few	CASSLSWNTGGEQFF	TGCGCCAGCAGCTTGTCATGGAATACAGGCGGGGAGCAGTTCTTC
TRBV27	TRBJ1-1	TRBD1	few	CASREQGPFTEAFF	TGTGCCAGCAGGGAACAGGGGCCCTTCACTGAAGCTTTCTTT
TRBV2	TRBJ2-5	NA	many	CASRGRGEETQYF	TGTGCCAGCAGGGGCAGGGGTGAAGAGACCCAGTACTTC
TRBV6-5	TRBJ2-7	NA	NA	CASSYRVGSYEQYF	TGTGCCAGCAGTTACCGTGTCGGGTCCTACGAGCAGTACTTC
TRBV19	TRBJ1-1	NA	few	CASRIGQPNTEAFF	TGTGCCAGTAGAATTGGACAGCCGAACACTGAAGCTTTCTTT
TRBV27	TRBJ1-1	NA	NA	CASSFQGGGDTEAFF	TGTGCCAGCAGTTTCCAGGGAGGAGGAGACACTGAAGCTTTCTTT
TRBV12-3/TRBV12-4	TRBJ2-1	TRBD1	NA	CASSKDRGSYNEQFF	TGTGCCAGCAGTAAGGACAGGGGCTCCTACAATGAGCAGTTCTTC
TRBV28	TRBJ2-7	TRBD1	NA	CASSLVGQTGEQYF	TGTGCCAGCAGTTTGGTGGGACAGACGGGCGAGCAGTACTTC